This T cell receptor (beta chain) was obtained from a study of OX40 agonist ivuxolimab in advanced cancers. Overall study context: Patients with prior anti-PD-1, anti-PD-L1 or anti-CTLA-4 therapy were eligible; 40% to 45% had some.

Per germline, CDR1 WSHSY and CDR2 SAAADI. This CDR3 spans 13 amino acids. Trimming stripped 7 bases from V and 2 bases from J, with 12 bases between. Only in-frame clones appear in the TCRdb table, and some are missing; sequencing was by immunoSEQ multiplex PCR. The sample lists roughly 64,000 clones; roughly 80% were seen once. The sequence was obtained from an adult with an advanced solid tumor such as melanoma, head and neck, liver or kidney cancer. Sequencing was performed on CD4+ or CD8+ T cells sorted from blood, taken in a trial of the OX40 agonist ivuxolimab. V and J are TRBV10-2 and TRBJ2-7; D may be TRBD1 or TRBD2 (6 bases each). Here the CDR3 DNA reads TGCGCCAGCACCTTCCGGGGGCCCTACGAGCAGTACTTC. Translation: CASTFRGPYEQYF.